The 21 T cell receptor beta chains in this list originate from one sample, sequenced in a study of shared clonotypes between healthy human individuals (dated by TCRdb to the early 2020s). Receptor libraries were prepared by the immunoSEQ multiplex PCR assay. Held by TCRdb, this immuneACCESS table contains in-frame sequences only and omits some clones. Under half of the omission traces to an unresolved V gene where checked; the cause of the rest is unknown. The table for this sample lists about 2,500,000 clones; 85% to 95% of them were counted only once. In total, the top ten clones hold more than 0.12% of the sample. The sequencing input was naive CD4+ T cells sorted from blood. Taken with the paper, the label for cell subset or site translates to: CD45RA+ positively selected. The receptor source for this set is a man aged 18 to 30 in good health.

The gene calls are TRBV11-3 and TRBJ2-2; TRBD1 agrees at 7 bases. The CDR3 is 16 residues long. CDR1 SGHNT and CDR2 YENEEA come from the germline V gene. Trimming removed 4 bases from V and 2 bases from J; junction bases left unmatched: 7. The CDR3 region is CASSSIGTANTGELFF. The DNA for the CDR3 is TGTGCCAGCAGCTCGATCGGGACAGCTAACACCGGGGAGCTGTTTTTT.

This chain uses TRBV6-5 with TRBJ2-1; D is possibly TRBD2 (7 bases). CDR3 length: 13 residues. From germline, CDR1 is MNHEY and CDR2 SVGAGI. With 4 bases removed from V and 10 bases from J, the gap between germline ends came to 14 bases. The CDR3 region is CASSFTGRGEQFF. CDR3 sequence (DNA): TGTGCCAGCAGTTTTACAGGGAGGGGCGAGCAGTTCTTC.

This chain links TRBV10-2 with TRBJ2-1; perhaps TRBD2 as D (5 bases). Trimming removed 8 bases at V and 8 bases at J, with 16 bases between. The CDR3 contains 13 residues. CDR1 is WSHSY and CDR2 is SAAADI in the germline V gene. The CDR3 spells CASLGKRSDEQFF. The CDR3 bases are TGCGCCAGCCTCGGGAAACGGAGCGATGAGCAGTTCTTC.

The count of this clone is one. The V call is TRBV6-5, the J call TRBJ2-7; D is unclear. Germline V gene lookup returns CDR1 MNHEY and CDR2 SVGAGI. V lost 6 bases, J lost 4 bases, and 13 bases lay in between. The CDR3 contains 13 residues. CDR3 DNA: TGTGCCAGCAGGGGATCCGGTGGGTACGAGCAGTACTTC. It codes for CASRGSGGYEQYF.

As for this clone: Other nucleotide sequences from this sample produce the same CDR3. CDR3 bases: TGTGCCAGCTCACCGGGGGGCATTAGCAATCAGCCCCAGCATTTT. This translates into CASSPGGISNQPQHF. This chain links TRBV18 with TRBJ1-5; tentative D call: TRBD1 (6 bases). CDR1 is KGHSH, CDR2 LQKENI, per germline. The CDR3 consists of 15 residues. V lost 3 bases and J 0 bases, leaving 9 bases between the germline ends.

The chain links TRBV5-6 to TRBJ1-1; 8 bases align to TRBD1. Germline assignment: CDR1 SGHDT and CDR2 YYEEEE. This CDR3 has 18 amino acids. V shed 4 bases, J shed 4 bases, and the junction held 18 bases outside the gene matches. The CDR3 is CASSLPQGESTGGTEAFF. The CDR3 nucleotides are TGTGCCAGCAGCCTTCCTCAGGGGGAAAGTACAGGGGGCACTGAAGCTTTCTTT.

A note on this clone: This sample also contains other DNA sequences that code for the same CDR3. This chain joins TRBV5-4 and TRBJ1-4; the match to TRBD1 covers 8 bases. With 2 bases clipped from V and 8 bases from J, the junction kept 2 bases outside the gene matches. Germline V gene data show CDR1 as SGHNT and CDR2 as YYREEE (reference sequence). The CDR3 sequence is 13 residues long. The CDR3 is CASSLQGDEKLFF. CDR3 coding DNA: TGTGCCAGCAGCTTACAGGGGGACGAAAAACTGTTTTTT.

About this clone itself: The sample holds other DNA sequences that translate to the same CDR3. The chain links TRBV19 to TRBJ1-1; D call uncertain. There are 11 residues in the CDR3. Trimming removed 7 bases from V and 5 bases from J, with 8 bases in between. Per germline, CDR1 LNHDA and CDR2 SQIVND (reference sequence). CDR3 amino acids: CASTLRTEAFF. The CDR3 nucleotides are TGTGCCAGTACCCTACGAACTGAAGCTTTCTTT. The full variable domain, with the rest looked up from reference TRBV19 and TRBJ1-1, is DGGITQSPKYLFRKEGQNVTLSCEQNLNHDAMYWYRQDPGQGLRLIYYSQIVNDFQKGDIAEGYSVSREKKESFPLTVTSAQKNPTAFYLCASTLRTEAFFGQGTRLTVV.

The chain uses TRBV11-2 and TRBJ1-1; no clear D gene. V gave up 2 bases and J gave up 3 bases, with 13 bases separating them. Germline V lookup: CDR1 SGHAT, CDR2 FQNNGV. The CDR3 is made up of 15 amino acids. CDR3 sequence: CASSLSGGPYTEAFF. The DNA for the CDR3 is TGTGCCAGCAGCTTAAGTGGTGGGCCCTACACTGAAGCTTTCTTT.

CDR3 sequence (DNA): TGCAGCGTTGAAGGGGGGAGGAAACCCCACGAGCAGTACTTC. Translated, it gives CSVEGGRKPHEQYF. The J gene is TRBJ2-7, the V gene TRBV29-1, with TRBD2 as a possible D gene (6 bases). The CDR3 is 14 amino acids. The V end was cut by 1 base, the J end by 5 bases, with 15 bases between. Germline V gene lookup returns CDR1 SQVTM and CDR2 ANQGSEA.

The J gene is TRBJ1-6, the V gene TRBV9; TRBD1 might be the D (6 bases). Trimming stripped 0 bases from V and 2 bases from J, with 12 bases between. CDR1 and CDR2 from the germline V gene are SGDLS and YYNGEE. The CDR3 length is 17 residues. The CDR3 region has the DNA TGTGCCAGCAGCGTAGAAGGGGGGGTGGCCTATAATTCACCCCTCCACTTT. Translation: CASSVEGGVAYNSPLHF. The complete variable domain, with remaining parts taken from reference TRBV9 and TRBJ1-6, reads DSGVTQTPKHLITATGQRVTLRCSPRSGDLSVYWYQQSLDQGLQFLIQYYNGEERAKGNILERFSAQQFPDLHSELNLSSLELGDSALYFCASSVEGGVAYNSPLHFGNGTRLTVT.

The chain links TRBV10-1 to TRBJ1-1; 8 bases are shared with TRBD1. In germline, CDR1 is WNHNN, CDR2 SYGVQD (reference sequence). The CDR3 loop spans 14 amino acids. Trimming cost V 5 bases and J 0 bases; bases outside gene matches: 2. The CDR3, as DNA: TGCGCCAGCAGTCGGACAGGGATGAACACTGAAGCTTTCTTT. Amino acid sequence: CASSRTGMNTEAFF.

The chain couples TRBV30 to TRBJ1-2; D may be TRBD1 (5 bases). Germline V gene sequence: CDR1 GTSNPN, CDR2 SVGIG (reference sequence). Trimming took off 4 bases at V and 3 bases at J, with 18 bases between the two ends. CDR3 length: 15 amino acids. As DNA, the CDR3 is TGTGCCTGGATCTCCGGAGGGCAGGGCCACTATGGCTACACCTTC. This codes for CAWISGGQGHYGYTF.

This sequence joins TRBV19 and TRBJ2-3; either TRBD1 or TRBD2 may fit D (5 bases each). Germline CDR1 LNHDA, CDR2 SQIVND (reference sequence). The CDR3 has 13 residues. With 3 bases removed from V and 6 bases from J, the gap between germline ends came to 10 bases. The CDR3, as DNA: TGTGCCAGTAGTATGGAGAGGGGTGATACGCAGTATTTT. Its protein is CASSMERGDTQYF.

V usage is TRBV18 and J usage is TRBJ2-5; 9 bases align to TRBD1. V lost 5 bases and J lost 4; bases outside the gene matches: 5. Germline CDR1 KGHSH, CDR2 LQKENI. The CDR3 spans 14 residues. The CDR3 here is CASSGQGTVETQYF. CDR3 sequence (DNA): TGTGCCAGCTCAGGACAGGGGACGGTAGAGACCCAGTACTTC.

The chain couples TRBV4-2 to TRBJ2-7, with D unclear. Germline V gives CDR1 LGHNA, CDR2 YNFKEQ. V was pared by 0 bases and J by 0 bases, with 15 bases between. The CDR3 is 17 amino acids. The CDR3 nucleotides are TGTGCCAGCAGCCAAGATCTAACGGCCGGCCTCTCCTACGAGCAGTACTTC. Translation: CASSQDLTAGLSYEQYF.

To note about this clone: Other DNA sequences in the sample encode the same CDR3. This rearrangement joins TRBV7-2 to TRBJ2-3; D not certain. This CDR3 has 14 amino acids. Germline V lookup: CDR1 SGHTA, CDR2 FQGNSA. Trimming took off 1 base at V and 6 bases at J, with 11 bases between the two ends. CDR3 nucleotide sequence: TGTGCCAGCAGCTTAGGATTAGCAGTGGATACGCAGTATTTT. Translated, it gives CASSLGLAVDTQYF.

This clone has only one observation. The identical CDR3 is also encoded by other nucleotide sequences in the sample. This sequence joins TRBV28 and TRBJ1-4, with a tentative D call TRBD1 (6 bases). The CDR3 runs 16 residues. V was shortened by 3 bases and J by 4 bases, with 15 bases between the two germline ends. Germline loops: CDR1 MDHEN, CDR2 SYDVKM. In nucleotides, the CDR3 is TGTGCCAGCAGTTTGTTTCCAGGGGCCAGTAATGAAAAACTGTTTTTT. Residues: CASSLFPGASNEKLFF.

This clone was seen once. The chain has TRBV4-3 and TRBJ1-6; D unclear. V was shortened by 2 bases and J by 4 bases, with 12 bases between the two germline ends. The V gene's germline CDR1 is LGHNA and CDR2 YSLEER. This CDR3 is 16 amino acids long. Here the CDR3 DNA reads TGCGCCAGCAGCCAATTCACAGAAATTTATAATTCACCCCTCCACTTT. It codes for CASSQFTEIYNSPLHF.

As DNA, the CDR3 is TGTGCCAGCAGCCCCAGGGGGACTCTGTACCAAGAGACCCAGTACTTC. Protein product: CASSPRGTLYQETQYF. The rearrangement uses TRBV7-2 and TRBJ2-5; a possible D gene is TRBD1 (7 bases). The CDR3 loop spans 16 amino acids. The germline gives CDR1 SGHTA, CDR2 FQGNSA. V lost 5 bases and J 0 bases, leaving 16 bases between the germline ends.

This sequence joins TRBV7-9 and TRBJ2-5; a possible D gene is TRBD2 (6 bases). This CDR3 comprises 14 residues. Germline V gives CDR1 SEHNR, CDR2 FQNEAQ (reference sequence). V lost 5 bases, J lost 5 bases, and 15 bases lay in between. The CDR3 loop is CASSRRLDEETQYF. Here the CDR3 DNA reads TGTGCCAGCAGCCGAAGACTAGATGAGGAGACCCAGTACTTC.